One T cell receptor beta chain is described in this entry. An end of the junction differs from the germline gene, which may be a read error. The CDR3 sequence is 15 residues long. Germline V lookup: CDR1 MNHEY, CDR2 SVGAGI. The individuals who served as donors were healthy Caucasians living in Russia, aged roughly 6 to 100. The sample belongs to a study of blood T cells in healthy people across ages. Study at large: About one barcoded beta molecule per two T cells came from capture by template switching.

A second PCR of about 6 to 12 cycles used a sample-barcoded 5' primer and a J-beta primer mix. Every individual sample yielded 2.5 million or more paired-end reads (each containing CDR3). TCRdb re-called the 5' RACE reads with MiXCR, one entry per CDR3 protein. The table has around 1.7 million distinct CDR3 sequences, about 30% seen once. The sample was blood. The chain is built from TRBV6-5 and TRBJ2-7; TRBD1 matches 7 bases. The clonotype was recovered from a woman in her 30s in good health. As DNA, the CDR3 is TGTGCCAGCAGTTACGACAGGGCACCTTTCTACGAGGAGTACTTC. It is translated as CASSYDRAPFYEEYF.